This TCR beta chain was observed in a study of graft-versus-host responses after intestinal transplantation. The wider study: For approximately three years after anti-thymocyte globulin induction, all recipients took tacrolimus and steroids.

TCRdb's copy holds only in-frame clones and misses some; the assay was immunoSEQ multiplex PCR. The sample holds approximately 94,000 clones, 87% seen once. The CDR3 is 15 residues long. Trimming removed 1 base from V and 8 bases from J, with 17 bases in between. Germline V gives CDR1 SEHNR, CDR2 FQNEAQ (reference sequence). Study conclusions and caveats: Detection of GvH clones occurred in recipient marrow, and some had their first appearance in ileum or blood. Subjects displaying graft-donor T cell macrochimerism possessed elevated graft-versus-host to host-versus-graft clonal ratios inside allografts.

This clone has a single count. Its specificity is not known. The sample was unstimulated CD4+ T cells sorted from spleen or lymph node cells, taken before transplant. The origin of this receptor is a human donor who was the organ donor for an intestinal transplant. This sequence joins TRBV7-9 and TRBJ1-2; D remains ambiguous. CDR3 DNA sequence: TGTGCCAGCAGCTTAGTTTTGGGCCAACCTGGGGGCTACACCTTC. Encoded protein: CASSLVLGQPGGYTF.